The rows below give T cell receptor beta chains drawn from one sample of a study of early T cells in non-severe SARS-CoV-2 infection. TCRdb itself ran the 5' RACE reads through MiXCR, one entry per CDR3 protein. The sample includes more than 90,000 distinct CDR3 sequences, approximately 11% of them seen just once. Sequencing was carried out using whole blood. The receptors stem from an adult who was a healthcare worker with PCR-confirmed SARS-CoV-2 infection or an uninfected control (not recorded which). Both conserved end residues are part of each CDR3. The order of the fields is clone size, V gene, D gene, J gene, CDR3 DNA, CDR3 protein. The D gene is left open where the match is weak. The size field is filled for only some rows; it gives once, few, many or a size class.

clone size: NA
V gene: TRBV30
D gene: NA
J gene: TRBJ2-2
CDR3 DNA: TGTGCCTGGAGTGGCCCGGGACCAGGAACCGGGGAGCTGTTTTTT
CDR3 protein: CAWSGPGPGTGELFF

clone size: NA
V gene: TRBV7-9
D gene: NA
J gene: TRBJ2-6
CDR3 DNA: TGTGCCAGCAGCTTACCCTGGGCTGGGGCCAACGTCCTGACTTTC
CDR3 protein: CASSLPWAGANVLTF

clone size: NA
V gene: TRBV29-1
D gene: NA
J gene: TRBJ2-7
CDR3 DNA: TGCAGCGTCGGCACAGGCGACGAGCAGTACTTC
CDR3 protein: CSVGTGDEQYF

clone size: few
V gene: TRBV28
D gene: TRBD1
J gene: TRBJ1-2
CDR3 DNA: TGTGCCAGCAGTCCCGAGGGGGCCACCCGTAACTATGGCTACACCTTC
CDR3 protein: CASSPEGATRNYGYTF

clone size: few
V gene: TRBV29-1
D gene: TRBD2
J gene: TRBJ2-7
CDR3 DNA: TGCAGCGTTTCTAGCGGGAGCAACGAGCAGTACTTC
CDR3 protein: CSVSSGSNEQYF

clone size: many
V gene: TRBV6-5
D gene: NA
J gene: TRBJ1-6
CDR3 DNA: TGTGCCAGCAGTTACGGCGGGGAAGGACCCCTCCACTTT
CDR3 protein: CASSYGGEGPLHF

clone size: NA
V gene: TRBV5-5
D gene: TRBD1
J gene: TRBJ1-2
CDR3 DNA: TGTGCCAGCAGCTTGGGACCGGGACAGGGGCTCTTGCACACCTTC
CDR3 protein: CASSLGPGQGLLHTF

clone size: NA
V gene: TRBV27
D gene: TRBD1
J gene: TRBJ2-7
CDR3 DNA: TGTGCCAGCAGTAGGACAGGTTACCTTTACGAGCAGTACTTC
CDR3 protein: CASSRTGYLYEQYF

clone size: NA
V gene: TRBV7-6
D gene: TRBD2
J gene: TRBJ2-1
CDR3 DNA: TGTGCCAGCAGCCCAGAGGGTGGCGGGAGTACCTCCTACAATGAGCAGTTCTTC
CDR3 protein: CASSPEGGGSTSYNEQFF

clone size: many
V gene: TRBV7-6
D gene: TRBD1
J gene: TRBJ1-1
CDR3 DNA: TGTGCCAGCAGCTTTCGGACAGGGGTTACGAACACTGAAGCTTTCTTT
CDR3 protein: CASSFRTGVTNTEAFF

clone size: NA
V gene: TRBV20-1
D gene: TRBD1
J gene: TRBJ2-5
CDR3 DNA: TGCAGTGCTTCCCAAGGGACAGGCCAAGAGACCCAGTACTTC
CDR3 protein: CSASQGTGQETQYF

clone size: NA
V gene: TRBV18
D gene: NA
J gene: TRBJ1-4
CDR3 DNA: TGTGCCAGCTCACCCGGAGGGGCAGAAAATGAAAAACTGTTTTTT
CDR3 protein: CASSPGGAENEKLFF

clone size: few
V gene: TRBV2
D gene: NA
J gene: TRBJ1-1
CDR3 DNA: TGTGCCAGCACCATTCTGAACACTGAAGCTTTCTTT
CDR3 protein: CASTILNTEAFF

clone size: many
V gene: TRBV20-1
D gene: NA
J gene: TRBJ2-3
CDR3 DNA: TGCAGTGCTCCCACAGGGTGGATCGTTTCTAGCACAGATACGCAGTATTTT
CDR3 protein: CSAPTGWIVSSTDTQYF

clone size: many
V gene: TRBV28
D gene: TRBD2
J gene: TRBJ2-1
CDR3 DNA: TGTGCCAGCAGTTCCAAAGCGGGAGGCTCCTACAATGAGCAGTTCTTC
CDR3 protein: CASSSKAGGSYNEQFF

clone size: many
V gene: TRBV5-1
D gene: NA
J gene: TRBJ2-7
CDR3 DNA: TGCGCCAGCAGCTTGGGGTACGGGGCTTCCTACGAGCAGTACTTC
CDR3 protein: CASSLGYGASYEQYF

clone size: few
V gene: TRBV6-5
D gene: NA
J gene: TRBJ2-7
CDR3 DNA: TGTGCCAGCAGGCACAGGGATTCCTACGAGCAGTACTTC
CDR3 protein: CASRHRDSYEQYF

clone size: many
V gene: TRBV7-3
D gene: NA
J gene: TRBJ2-6
CDR3 DNA: TGTGCCAGCAGCGGGCGGGGACGGAACTCTGGGGCCAACGTCCTGACTTTC
CDR3 protein: CASSGRGRNSGANVLTF

clone size: many
V gene: TRBV4-2
D gene: NA
J gene: TRBJ1-1
CDR3 DNA: TGTGCCAGCAGCCAAGATCACCCAGGATGGACTGAAGCTTTCTTT
CDR3 protein: CASSQDHPGWTEAFF

clone size: many
V gene: TRBV27
D gene: TRBD2
J gene: TRBJ2-7
CDR3 DNA: TGTGCCAGCAGTTGGGGACTAGCGGGAGGCCCCTACGAGCAGTACTTC
CDR3 protein: CASSWGLAGGPYEQYF

clone size: NA
V gene: TRBV29-1
D gene: NA
J gene: TRBJ2-3
CDR3 DNA: TGCAGCGTTGTTTTCGTCGCGCAGTATTTT
CDR3 protein: CSVVFVAQYF

clone size: many
V gene: TRBV12-5
D gene: NA
J gene: TRBJ2-5
CDR3 DNA: TGTGCTAGTGGTTTTGGGGCGGAAGCCCAGTACTTC
CDR3 protein: CASGFGAEAQYF

clone size: NA
V gene: TRBV23-1
D gene: NA
J gene: TRBJ2-7
CDR3 DNA: TGCGCCAGCAGTCAATCGGACGGGGGCATCGACGAGCAGTACTTC
CDR3 protein: CASSQSDGGIDEQYF

clone size: NA
V gene: TRBV2
D gene: TRBD1
J gene: TRBJ1-3
CDR3 DNA: TGCCTCGGGGACAGGGAGTCTGGAAACACCATATATTTT
CDR3 protein: CLGDRESGNTIYF

clone size: NA
V gene: TRBV29-1
D gene: NA
J gene: TRBJ1-3
CDR3 DNA: TGCAGCGTTGTCGGCCAGGCGGCCGGCTCTGGAAACACCATATATTTT
CDR3 protein: CSVVGQAAGSGNTIYF

clone size: NA
V gene: TRBV20-1
D gene: TRBD1
J gene: TRBJ1-2
CDR3 DNA: TGCAGTGCTGACTCCGGGACAGGGGATGGCTACACCTTC
CDR3 protein: CSADSGTGDGYTF

clone size: many
V gene: TRBV20-1
D gene: NA
J gene: TRBJ1-2
CDR3 DNA: TGCAGTGCTACCGGACAGCTTTATGGCTACACCTTC
CDR3 protein: CSATGQLYGYTF

clone size: many
V gene: TRBV5-6
D gene: NA
J gene: TRBJ2-7
CDR3 DNA: TGTGCCAGCAGCTTGTTTGACGGCTCCTACGAGCAGTACTTC
CDR3 protein: CASSLFDGSYEQYF

clone size: few
V gene: TRBV29-1
D gene: NA
J gene: TRBJ1-1
CDR3 DNA: TGCAGCGCTAGGACAAGGATTGAAGCTTTCTTT
CDR3 protein: CSARTRIEAFF

clone size: many
V gene: TRBV28
D gene: NA
J gene: TRBJ1-2
CDR3 DNA: TGTGCCAGCAGTGAGAGCGGCTATGGCTACACCTTC
CDR3 protein: CASSESGYGYTF

clone size: many
V gene: TRBV12-3/TRBV12-4
D gene: NA
J gene: TRBJ2-6
CDR3 DNA: TGTGCCAGCAGTTATCCTGGCTCTGGGGCCAACGTCCTGACTTTC
CDR3 protein: CASSYPGSGANVLTF

clone size: few
V gene: TRBV2
D gene: NA
J gene: TRBJ1-1
CDR3 DNA: TGTGCCAGCAGGGGGGAAGGCACTGAAGCTTTCTTT
CDR3 protein: CASRGEGTEAFF

clone size: few
V gene: TRBV14
D gene: NA
J gene: TRBJ2-1
CDR3 DNA: TGTGCCAGCAGCCCCTTCCCCCCGACACTATTTTTACGCACGAGCTCCTACAATGAGCAGTTCTTC
CDR3 protein: CASSPFPPTLFLRTSSYNEQFF

clone size: many
V gene: TRBV7-9
D gene: NA
J gene: TRBJ1-1
CDR3 DNA: TGTGCCAGCAGCCCCGCCTCGTGGCAGGTATGGCCTGAAGCTTTCTTT
CDR3 protein: CASSPASWQVWPEAFF

clone size: many
V gene: TRBV24-1
D gene: NA
J gene: TRBJ2-1
CDR3 DNA: TGTGCCACCAGTTCGGGCGGCACAGGATACAATGAGCAGTTCTTC
CDR3 protein: CATSSGGTGYNEQFF

clone size: few
V gene: TRBV7-3
D gene: NA
J gene: TRBJ1-1
CDR3 DNA: TGTGCCAGCAGCCTCCACCCAGGGCAGAACACTGAAGCTTTCTTT
CDR3 protein: CASSLHPGQNTEAFF

clone size: NA
V gene: TRBV30
D gene: NA
J gene: TRBJ1-1
CDR3 DNA: TGTGCCTGGAAGAGGACGGCGAACACTGAAGCTTTCTTT
CDR3 protein: CAWKRTANTEAFF

clone size: once
V gene: TRBV5-1
D gene: TRBD2
J gene: TRBJ2-7
CDR3 DNA: TGCGCCAGCAGCTTGGGACTAGCGGGGCCCTACGAGCAGTACTTC
CDR3 protein: CASSLGLAGPYEQYF

clone size: NA
V gene: TRBV6-5
D gene: NA
J gene: TRBJ2-5
CDR3 DNA: TGTGCCAGCAGTAGGACAGTTAAAGAGACCCAGTACTTC
CDR3 protein: CASSRTVKETQYF

clone size: NA
V gene: TRBV20-1
D gene: TRBD1
J gene: TRBJ1-2
CDR3 DNA: TGCAGTGCTAGATCAACAGGGGCGGAGGCCTATGGCTACACCTTC
CDR3 protein: CSARSTGAEAYGYTF

clone size: NA
V gene: TRBV28
D gene: NA
J gene: TRBJ2-3
CDR3 DNA: TGTGCCAGCAGTTTCATTCGGAAGCGAGACGCAGATACGCAGTATTTT
CDR3 protein: CASSFIRKRDADTQYF

clone size: many
V gene: TRBV7-9
D gene: NA
J gene: TRBJ2-1
CDR3 DNA: TGTGCCAGCAAACCAGGTAGCCTGCGGGATGAGCAGTTCTTC
CDR3 protein: CASKPGSLRDEQFF